This paragraph covers one TCR beta chain sequence. The antigen it recognizes is unknown. No base quality information exists; no much larger clone differs at one position. The data originate from a study of somatic mutations in cytotoxic T cells in rheumatoid arthritis (dated by TCRdb to 2015 to 2018). The study in broad terms: Before any treatment started and right after they were diagnosed, patients gave peripheral blood samples (about 30 ml EDTA). Some T-cell populations stained with V beta antibodies were sorted by flow on a FACSAria II or Sony SH800 to nearly 100% purity, with sorted V beta1+ cells additionally subjected to TCRB sequencing. To characterize clonality, the study used TCRB deep sequencing while asking whether somatic mutations are carried by expanded CD8+ T-cell clones in newly diagnosed, untreated rheumatoid arthritis. For 65 to 70 rheumatoid arthritis patients and 20 or so healthy controls, TCRB deep sequencing was carried out. Patients and controls did not essentially differ in median age, which was nearly identical between the groups.

CD4+ and CD8+ cells were isolated by positive magnetic bead selection on an AutoMACS, and purity was checked by flow cytometry. A TCR V beta antibody panel was used in flow cytometry to screen first for clonal expansions, which were then characterized by TCRB deep sequencing of sorted CD8+ fractions. Isolation of peripheral blood mononuclear cells was done through Ficoll-Paque PLUS density gradient separation. Using Nucleospin Tissue or Tissue XS kits, DNA was extracted from CD4-enriched, CD8-enriched or PBMC samples, with quantification by a Qubit 2.0 fluorometer. Study-level results and caveats: CD8+ clonality increased with age in patients (Spearman r ≈ 0.5) but not in healthy controls. The slight TRBV07 underrepresentation in patients was not adjusted for multiple comparisons. CD8+ T-cell clonality in rheumatoid arthritis patients was not significantly different from that in age-matched healthy controls. In about an eighth of the roughly 65 patients, more than 20% of CD8+ cells belonged to the largest CD8+ clone, while several identical CD8+ TCRB sequences were shared between blood and synovial fluid. It was unknown which antigens the expanded CD8+ clones targeted, and their absence from virus-specific databases did not exclude viral specificity.

TCRB CDR3 sequencing used the immunoSEQ assay on genomic DNA. In the original analysis: Patient CD8+ clones larger than 1% were compared against published virus-specific TCRB sequences, and only a few matched. The analyses included only productive TCRB rearrangements. A clone was defined by a unique TCRB CDR3 sequence, and clonality was computed as a productive clonality index based on Shannon entropy. Repertoire overlap for a pair of samples was computed from each clone's template counts relative to total templates per sample. Flow cytometry-measured V-gene usage correlated with V-gene usage from TCRB sequencing, with a Spearman r of approximately 0.66. Drawn from immuneACCESS, this table holds only the in-frame rearrangements with V and J called that TCRdb kept. Clones are partly lost; checked studies trace under half to an unresolved V gene and leave the rest unexplained. D and trimming were read from the DNA, whereas the V and J calls and clone size are those reported in that table. For this sample the table gives tens of thousands of clones, of which 80% to 90% were detected only once. The biggest ten clones account for 3.5% to 4% of the sample.

Via the germline V gene (reference sequence), CDR1 is LNHDA and CDR2 SQIVND. From its cysteine to its phenylalanine, the CDR3 spans 14 amino acids. Just the 42-base CDR3 DNA is kept, in frame starting at base 1. Ends trimmed: V by 6 bases, J by 0 bases; bases unmatched to a gene: 4. This sequence was found in an adult with rheumatoid arthritis. This receptor chain uses TRBV19 and TRBJ1-1; 7 of the junction bases match TRBD1. The sequenced sample consisted of CD8+ T cells sorted from blood. Read as DNA, the sequence is TGTGCCAGTAGCCTGACAGGGTTGAACACTGAAGCTTTCTTT. Its translation reads: CASSLTGLNTEAFF.